A single sample gave rise to the 5 T cell receptor beta chains below, sequenced in a study of T cell repertoires in cytomegalovirus infection. TCRdb processed the reads anew with MiXCR; each CDR3 protein has one entry. The sample has roughly 140,000 distinct CDR3 sequences; 20% to 30% are singletons. The sample was PBMCs. The receptors originated from a human donor in good health (CMV status not recorded). Some clones in this sample may be carry-over from other donors' samples.

The genes are TRBV30 and TRBJ1-6, with 7 positions matching TRBD1. The CDR3 is 13 amino acids. Trimming at V came to 4 bases and at J to 6 bases, leaving 3 bases not matched to a gene. Germline V lookup: CDR1 GTSNPN, CDR2 SVGIG (reference sequence). The CDR3 spells CAWTGQTNSPLHF. The CDR3 DNA sequence: TGTGCCTGGACGGGACAGACTAATTCACCCCTCCACTTT.

This clonotype was seen many times. J is TRBJ2-4 and V is TRBV7-2, with D unclear. The V gene lost 1 base and the J gene lost 0 bases, with 10 bases spanning the gap. Looked up from germline, CDR1 is SGHTA and CDR2 is FQGNSA. This CDR3 region has 16 residues. The CDR3 nucleotides read TGTGCCAGCAGCTTAGTTACAGACCCAGCCAAAAACATTCAGTACTTC. It yields the protein CASSLVTDPAKNIQYF.

The rearrangement uses TRBV28 and TRBJ2-3; 7 bases line up with TRBD2. V was pared by 2 bases and J by 0 bases, with 2 bases of the junction left unmatched. Germline assignment: CDR1 MDHEN and CDR2 SYDVKM. The CDR3 sequence is 15 residues long. Written as DNA, the CDR3 is TGTGCCAGCAGTTTAGGGACTACTAGCACAGATACGCAGTATTTT. Its protein is CASSLGTTSTDTQYF.

This clonotype was found many times. This chain connects TRBV7-2 to TRBJ2-5; D possibly corresponds to TRBD2 (5 bases). The V and J ends lost 3 bases and 1 base respectively, with 12 bases between them. The CDR3 is 15 residues long. CDR1 and CDR2 (germline): SGHTA, FQGNSA. CDR3 residues: CASSFSASTQETQYF. CDR3 DNA: TGTGCCAGCAGCTTTAGTGCTAGCACCCAAGAGACCCAGTACTTC.

V usage is TRBV19 and J usage is TRBJ1-1; a possible D gene is TRBD1 (6 bases). With 6 bases removed from V and 11 bases from J, the gap between germline ends came to 19 bases. Germline CDR1 LNHDA, CDR2 SQIVND (reference sequence). CDR3 length: 13 amino acids. CDR3 region: CASSPPGQFSAFF. DNA for the CDR3: TGTGCCAGTAGCCCACCAGGACAGTTTTCGGCTTTCTTT.